A single sample gave rise to the 15 T cell receptor beta chains below, sequenced in a study of blood T cell repertoires in COVID-19. Sequencing was performed with immunoSEQ multiplex PCR; in TCRdb, only in-frame clones are kept and a portion is missing. The sample consists of 190,000 or so clones, about 89% of them appearing once. The source material was peripheral blood. These receptors all stem from a man between 40 and 49 years old with active or convalescent COVID-19.

CDR3 amino acids: CASSSPQGNYSPLHF. The CDR3, as DNA: TGTGCCAGCAGCTCTCCTCAGGGCAATTATTCACCCCTCCACTTT. The V call is TRBV11-2, the J call TRBJ1-6, with D possibly matching TRBD1 (5 bases). Trimming took off 4 bases at V and 8 bases at J, with 15 bases between the two ends. Germline CDR1 and CDR2: SGHAT and FQNNGV. There are 15 residues in the CDR3.

This clone came up once. This chain joins TRBV9 and TRBJ2-7; perhaps TRBD2 as D (6 bases). The CDR3 is 14 residues long. V was shortened by 8 bases and J by 1 base, with 16 bases between the two germline ends. CDR1 and CDR2 from the germline V gene are SGDLS and YYNGEE. The CDR3, as DNA: TGTGCCAGTAACCCGGCGGGGATTTCCTACGAGCAGTACTTC. Its translation: CASNPAGISYEQYF.

V is TRBV19 and J is TRBJ1-1; no firm D call. This CDR3 spans 12 amino acids. Trimming removed 4 bases from V and 1 base from J, with 4 bases in between. Germline CDR1 is LNHDA and CDR2 is SQIVND (reference sequence). CDR3 DNA sequence: TGTGCCAGTAGTACCTGGAACACTGAAGCTTTCTTT. This encodes CASSTWNTEAFF.

The chain uses TRBV25-1 and TRBJ1-1; no clear D gene. V dropped 5 bases and J dropped 6 bases, with 7 bases sitting between them. Germline CDR1 reads MGHDK; CDR2 reads SYGVNS. The CDR3 extends over 11 amino acids. The CDR3 loop reads CASSMFAEAFF. The CDR3 DNA follows: TGTGCCAGCAGTATGTTCGCTGAAGCTTTCTTT.

The gene calls are TRBV6-6 and TRBJ2-7, with TRBD1 matching 8 bases. The CDR3 is 15 amino acids. Looked up from germline, CDR1 is MNHNY and CDR2 is SVGAGI (reference sequence). Trimming cost V 0 bases and J 5 bases; bases outside gene matches: 6. The CDR3 DNA sequence: TGTGCCAGCAGTTACTCGCCAGGACAGGGCAACGAGCAGTACTTC. Amino acid sequence: CASSYSPGQGNEQYF.

The rearrangement joins TRBV10-3 to TRBJ2-5, with D perhaps matching TRBD2 (6 bases). Trimming cost V 5 bases and J 2 bases, with 12 bases left between them. From germline, CDR1 is ENHRY and CDR2 SYGVKD. This CDR3 comprises 14 residues. CDR3 sequence (DNA): TGTGCCATCAGTTCCGGACTACTTCAAGAGACCCAGTACTTC. Its translation: CAISSGLLQETQYF.

The chain joins TRBV7-8 to TRBJ2-3; a possible D gene is TRBD2 (6 bases). Trimming pared 0 bases from V and 1 base from J, leaving 11 bases between. CDR1 and CDR2 (germline): SGHVS, FQNEAQ. The CDR3 extends over 16 amino acids. The CDR3 loop is CASSLAGGVGTDTQYF. As DNA, the CDR3 is TGTGCCAGCAGCTTAGCGGGGGGAGTCGGCACAGATACGCAGTATTTT. The entire variable domain, with the rest obtained from reference TRBV7-8 and TRBJ2-3, is as follows: GAGVSQSPRYKVAKRGQDVALRCDPISGHVSLFWYQQALGQGPEFLTYFQNEAQLDKSGLPSDRFFAERPEGSVSTLKIQRTQQEDSAVYLCASSLAGGVGTDTQYFGPGTRLTVL.

The CDR3 nucleotides read TGCGCCAGCAGCCATCGTGACAGGGGGCTGAACAATGAGCAGTTCTTC. Translating gives CASSHRDRGLNNEQFF. The chain has TRBV4-3 and TRBJ2-1; TRBD1 matches 10 bases. Germline V CDR1 and CDR2: LGHNA, YSLEER. Losses at the gene ends were 3 bases for V and 5 bases for J; bases not matched to a gene: 7. The CDR3 contains 16 residues.

The chain joins TRBV12-3 or TRBV12-4 to TRBJ2-5; the match to TRBD1 covers 9 bases. This CDR3 is 13 amino acids long. V shed 6 bases and J 3 bases; nucleotides not matched to a gene: 2. CDR3: CASRRTGEETQYF. CDR3 sequence (DNA): TGTGCCAGCAGACGGACAGGGGAAGAGACCCAGTACTTC.

For the CDR3, the DNA is TGCGCCAGCAGCGTGGGACAGGGTGGCGAGCAGTACTTC. Its translation is CASSVGQGGEQYF. The rearrangement links TRBV5-1 to TRBJ2-7; 9 bases fit TRBD1. The CDR3 covers 13 residues. The germline V gene encodes CDR1 SGHRS and CDR2 YFSETQ. The trim removed 4 bases at V and 6 bases at J, leaving 5 bases unmatched.

The CDR3 is CASRTGTGVMQPQHF. CDR3 nucleotides: TGTGCCAGCAGGACCGGGACAGGGGTAATGCAGCCCCAGCATTTT. The chain couples TRBV6-5 to TRBJ1-5; 10 nucleotides match TRBD1. CDR3 length equals 15 residues. V shed 6 bases, J shed 7 bases, and the junction held 9 bases outside the gene matches. In germline, CDR1 is MNHEY, CDR2 SVGAGI.

The CDR3 region is CASSRDRSQETQYF. The CDR3 coding sequence is TGTGCCAGCAGCCGTGACAGATCCCAAGAGACCCAGTACTTC. This chain connects TRBV2 to TRBJ2-5, with D possibly being TRBD1 (5 bases). V was pared by 6 bases and J by 1 base, with 12 bases between. Germline CDR1 is SNHLY and CDR2 is FYNNEI. The CDR3 extends over 14 amino acids.

CDR3 DNA: TGTGCCAGCAGTTTCCCCCGCAGATCGGACCGGGGGGGCTACACCTTC. This sequence encodes CASSFPRRSDRGGYTF. The chain couples TRBV28 to TRBJ1-2; a possible D gene is TRBD1 (5 bases). V lost 3 bases, J lost 8 bases, and 22 bases lay in between. The CDR3 has 16 residues. CDR1 is MDHEN, CDR2 SYDVKM, per germline.

The chain uses TRBV7-9 and TRBJ1-3; 8 bases align to TRBD1. The CDR3 totals 14 residues. V gave up 10 bases and J gave up 0 bases; unmatched junction bases: 5. Germline assignment: CDR1 SEHNR and CDR2 FQNEAQ (reference sequence). CDR3 residues: CATRQGSSGNTIYF. The CDR3 region has the DNA TGTGCCACAAGACAGGGGAGCTCTGGAAACACCATATATTTT. The full variable domain, in which reference TRBV7-9 and TRBJ1-3 provide the parts outside the CDR3, is DTGVSQNPRHKITKRGQNVTFRCDPISEHNRLYWYRQTLGQGPEFLTYFQNEAQLEKSRLLSDRFSAERPKGSFSTLEIQRTEQGDSAMYLCATRQGSSGNTIYFGEGSWLTVV.

This chain links TRBV15 with TRBJ1-6, with TRBD1 matching 9 bases. Germline CDR1 LNHNV, CDR2 YYDKDF (reference sequence). V was clipped by 2 bases and J by 10 bases; unmatched bases: 3. The CDR3 is 14 amino acids. CDR3 nucleotide sequence: TGTGCCACCAGCAGAACAGGGGGCGAATCACCCCTCCACTTT. Protein product: CATSRTGGESPLHF.